This T cell receptor beta chain was captured by sequencing in a study of post-analysis software for immune sequencing data. As for the study in general: Relapsing-remitting, secondary progressive and progressive-relapsing multiple sclerosis were all included among the disease courses. Study results and limitations: Patients used a few TRBV segments, including TRBV5-6, TRBV5-1 and TRBV20-1, more often than controls. Those with multiple sclerosis, the patient group, showed significantly lower normalized Chao1 diversity than controls. Same-batch samples co-clustered strongly by F measure.

The TCR beta cDNA libraries carried unique molecular identifiers. T cells, about 0.85 to 11 million of them, yielded approximately 500,000 cDNA molecules. One entry per CDR3 protein, called by TCRdb with MiXCR from the PCR reads. This sample has hundreds of thousands of distinct CDR3 sequences; roughly three fifths occur once, and the top ten carry about 11%. CDR1 is LGHDT, CDR2 YNNKEL, per germline (reference sequence). The V and J ends lost 5 bases and 9 bases respectively, with 20 bases between them. The CDR3 is 15 residues long. About this clonotype: Its antigen is not known.

Sequencing used blood. J is TRBJ2-1 and V is TRBV3-1, with D unclear. This TCR was recovered from a girl aged 2 to 10 with multiple sclerosis. As DNA, the CDR3 is TGTGCCAGCAGCAAGGAAAGACTCCTCCCGGCTGAGCAGTTCTTC. Translated: CASSKERLLPAEQFF.